The T cell receptor (beta chain) under discussion was sequenced for a study of shared clonotypes between healthy human individuals (dated by TCRdb to 2018 to 2021). With regard to the full study: A few men and two women, aged 18 to 49 years, made up the cohort. For each donor, CD4 naive and CD4 memory were each run on three plates, CD8 naive on two plates, and CD8 memory on one plate. Blood TCR repertoires of several healthy adults were deeply sequenced to estimate repertoire size and the extent of clonotype sharing between individuals. Libraries were prepared and TCR repertoires were sequenced by different laboratories using diverse techniques, in order to increase sequencing depth and limit assay-specific biases. Leukapheresis yielded between about 0.94 and 10 billion PBMCs per donor.

Beyond this particular receptor, the publication reports: Rarefaction of sorted-subset datasets indicated incomplete sequencing despite the large sequencing depth. Clonotypes shared by all four sorted-subset donors showed higher generation probabilities than non-shared clonotypes. Sampling was restricted to blood, and TCR repertoires in tissue are likely to differ from TCR repertoires in blood. Based on pairwise subsampling, the degree of clonotype sharing among donors was expected to be affected by sequencing depth. When several donors were compared, the shared fraction of clonotypes was about 5% for naive CD4, roughly 3.4% for naive CD8, more than 2% for memory CD4, and under 0.5% for memory CD8. Naive subsets generally had larger estimated clonotype richness than memory subsets did. The small number of donors limited the genetic and exposure-history diversity represented.

Using the deep immunoSEQ assay, multiplex PCR amplified TCR CDR3 regions from genomic DNA. Extracted genomic DNA from each cell subset was distributed evenly across all wells of several immunoSEQ 96-well plates, and each plate was treated as a replicate. For sorted subsets, about 0.2 ug genomic DNA, equal to tens of thousands of T cell genomes, was loaded into each replicate PCR. Purified libraries were measured with a Qubit 3.0 fluorometer, size-checked on a Bioanalyzer 2100, and measured again with the KAPA Library Quantification kit. Every immunoSEQ 96-well plate was sequenced on a separate single-read 150-cycle Illumina NextSeq 550 flow cell. The paper's processing steps were these. Because only junctional sequences without quality scores were contained in the immunoSEQ output, filtering matching that applied to full-length reads could not be performed. To assign V/J genes and CDR3, sequences were annotated using PyIR, a Python wrapper for IgBLAST v1.9, with IMGT germline references. Reads were filtered out if the reads had weak V/J assignments (E-value above 1e-6), no CDR3, stop codons, out-of-frame junctions, or ambiguous translated residues. V3J clonotypes were defined as sequences sharing an identical inferred V gene, J gene, and CDR3 amino acid sequence. Percentage overlap between repertoires was calculated by dividing the number of shared unique clonotypes by the size of the smaller repertoire. RTK rarefaction, the Chao1 estimator, and Recon v2.1 estimates of unobserved clonotypes were used to assess repertoire richness. Generation probabilities for all TCRbeta clonotypes obtained by the gDNA method from several donors were computed using OLGA. This is the immuneACCESS table as TCRdb keeps it, with only in-frame sequences that have V and J called. A part of the clones is gone; compared with another copy, unresolved V genes explain less than half, and the rest is unexplained. D and trimming were read from the DNA, whereas the V and J calls and clone size are those reported in that table. The table for this sample lists hundreds of thousands of clones; around 73% of them were counted only once. The ten largest clones represent 1.5% to 2% of the sample.

The donors were healthy, HIV-negative adults who had no recently reported acute infections or vaccinations. All donors were Caucasian adults living in Nashville, Tennessee, USA. CD4+ T cells were enriched by magnetic negative selection; naive cells were then positively selected on CD45RA, and the negative fraction formed the memory subset. After blood collection by leukapheresis, PBMCs were isolated using Ficoll-Histopaque density gradient centrifugation and then cryopreserved in the vapor phase of liquid nitrogen. Analytical flow cytometry was used to check the purity and quantity of every magnetically sorted T cell population. Genomic DNA was isolated from every sorted fraction and measured by UV absorbance on a Nanodrop 2000c. CDR1 and CDR2 (MGHDK, SYGVNS) derive from the germline V gene. The CDR3, cysteine through phenylalanine, is 13 amino acids long. Only CDR3 DNA remains: 39 bases, in frame from the first base. Trimming costs V 2 bases and J 7 bases, and their ends lie 11 bases apart.

This clone was observed a few times. Its antigen has not been determined. No base qualities exist here, and no much larger clone lies one base off it. This receptor chain uses TRBV25-1 and TRBJ2-5; a tentative D match to TRBD2 spans 5 bases. The TCR comes from a woman aged 25 to 39 in good health. Sequencing was carried out using memory CD4+ T cells sorted from blood. Taken with the paper, the label for cell subset or site translates to: CD45RA-negative fraction. This receptor has the CDR3 CASSEGRLPTQYF. The nucleotide sequence is given as TGTGCCAGCAGTGAAGGGAGACTCCCGACCCAGTACTTC.